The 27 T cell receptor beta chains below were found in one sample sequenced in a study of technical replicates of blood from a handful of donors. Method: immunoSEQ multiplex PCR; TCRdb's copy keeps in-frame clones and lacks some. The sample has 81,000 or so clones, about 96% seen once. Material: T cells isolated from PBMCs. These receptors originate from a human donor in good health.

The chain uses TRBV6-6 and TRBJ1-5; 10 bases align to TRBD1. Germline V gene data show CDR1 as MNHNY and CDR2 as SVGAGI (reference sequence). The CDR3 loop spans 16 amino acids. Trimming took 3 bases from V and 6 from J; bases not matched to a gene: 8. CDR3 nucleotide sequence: TGTGCCAGCAGTTATACGGGACAGGGGTTTCGTCAGCCCCAGCATTTT. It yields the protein CASSYTGQGFRQPQHF.

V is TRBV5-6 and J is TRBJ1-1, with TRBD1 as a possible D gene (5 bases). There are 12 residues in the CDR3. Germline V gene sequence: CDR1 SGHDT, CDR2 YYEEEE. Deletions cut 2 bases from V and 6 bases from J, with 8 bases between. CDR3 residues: CASSFRGAEAFF. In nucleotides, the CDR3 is TGTGCCAGCAGCTTTCGGGGGGCTGAAGCTTTCTTT.

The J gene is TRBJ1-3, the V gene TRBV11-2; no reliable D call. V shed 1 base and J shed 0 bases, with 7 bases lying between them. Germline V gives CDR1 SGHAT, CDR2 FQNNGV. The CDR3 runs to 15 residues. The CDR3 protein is CASSLASVSGNTIYF. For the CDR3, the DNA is TGTGCCAGCAGCTTAGCGTCCGTCTCTGGAAACACCATATATTTT.

In DNA, the CDR3 is TGTGCCAGCAGTGGCAGGACTAGGGACCAGCCCCAGCATTTT. The encoded protein is CASSGRTRDQPQHF. The chain carries TRBV6-1 and TRBJ1-5, with D possibly matching TRBD1 (5 bases). CDR3 length: 14 amino acids. Germline CDR1 is MNHNS and CDR2 is SASEGT. V was shortened by 4 bases and J by 7 bases, with 14 bases between the two germline ends.

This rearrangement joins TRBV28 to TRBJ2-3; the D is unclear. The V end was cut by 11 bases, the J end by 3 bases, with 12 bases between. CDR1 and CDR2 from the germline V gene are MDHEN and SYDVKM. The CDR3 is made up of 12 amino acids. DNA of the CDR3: TGTGCCGCCCGAGGTGGGACAGATACGCAGTATTTT. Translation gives CAARGGTDTQYF.

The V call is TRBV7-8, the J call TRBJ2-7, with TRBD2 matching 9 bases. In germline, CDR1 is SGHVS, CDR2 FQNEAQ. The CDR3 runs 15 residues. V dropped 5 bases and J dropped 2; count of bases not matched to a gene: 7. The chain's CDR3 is CASSASGGRAYEQYF. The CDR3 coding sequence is TGTGCCAGCAGCGCCAGTGGCGGGAGGGCCTACGAGCAGTACTTC.

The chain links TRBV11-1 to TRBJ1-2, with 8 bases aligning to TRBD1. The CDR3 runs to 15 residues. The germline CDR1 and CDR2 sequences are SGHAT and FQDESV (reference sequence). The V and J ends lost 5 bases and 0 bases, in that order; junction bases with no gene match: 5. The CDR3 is CASSPWTGSNYGYTF. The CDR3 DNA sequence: TGTGCCAGCAGCCCTTGGACAGGGTCTAACTATGGCTACACCTTC.

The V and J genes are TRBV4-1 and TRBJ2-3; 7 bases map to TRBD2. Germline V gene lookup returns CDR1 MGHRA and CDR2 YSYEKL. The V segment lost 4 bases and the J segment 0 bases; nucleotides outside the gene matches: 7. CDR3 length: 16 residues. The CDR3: CASSLVSGTSTDTQYF. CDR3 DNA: TGCGCCAGCAGCCTAGTAAGCGGGACGAGCACAGATACGCAGTATTTT.

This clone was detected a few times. The CDR3 protein is CATRQAAEAFF. The CDR3 DNA sequence: TGTGCCACCAGACAGGCTGCTGAAGCTTTCTTT. This chain links TRBV2 with TRBJ1-1, with D maybe TRBD1 (6 bases). The CDR3 spans 11 residues. Germline V gene lookup returns CDR1 SNHLY and CDR2 FYNNEI. V gave up 10 bases and J gave up 6 bases, with 12 bases separating them.

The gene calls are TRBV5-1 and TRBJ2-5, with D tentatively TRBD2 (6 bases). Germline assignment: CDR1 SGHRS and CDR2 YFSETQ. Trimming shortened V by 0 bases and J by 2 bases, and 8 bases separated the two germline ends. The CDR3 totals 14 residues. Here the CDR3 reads CASSLVGGQETQYF. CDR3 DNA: TGCGCCAGCAGCTTGGTGGGGGGACAAGAGACCCAGTACTTC.

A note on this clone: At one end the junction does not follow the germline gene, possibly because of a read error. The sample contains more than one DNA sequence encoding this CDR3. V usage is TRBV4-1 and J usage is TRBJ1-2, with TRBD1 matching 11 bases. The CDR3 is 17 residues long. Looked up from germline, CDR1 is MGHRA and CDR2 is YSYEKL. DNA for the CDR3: TGCGCCAGCAGTCAAGATCGGAGGGGACAGGGGGAGTATGGCTACACCTTC. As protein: CASSQDRRGQGEYGYTF.

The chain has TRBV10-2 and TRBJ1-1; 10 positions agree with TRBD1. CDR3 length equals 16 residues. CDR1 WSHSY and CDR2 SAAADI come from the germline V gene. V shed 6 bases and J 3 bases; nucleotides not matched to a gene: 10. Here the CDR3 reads CASRKPRDRGDTEAFF. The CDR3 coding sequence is TGCGCCAGCAGAAAACCACGGGACAGGGGCGACACTGAAGCTTTCTTT.

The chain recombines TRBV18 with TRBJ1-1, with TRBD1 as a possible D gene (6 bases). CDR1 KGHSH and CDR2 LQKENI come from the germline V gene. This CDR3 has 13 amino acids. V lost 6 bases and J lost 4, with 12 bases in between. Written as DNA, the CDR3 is TGTGCCAGCTCCGCGACAGGAACCACTGAAGCTTTCTTT. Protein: CASSATGTTEAFF.

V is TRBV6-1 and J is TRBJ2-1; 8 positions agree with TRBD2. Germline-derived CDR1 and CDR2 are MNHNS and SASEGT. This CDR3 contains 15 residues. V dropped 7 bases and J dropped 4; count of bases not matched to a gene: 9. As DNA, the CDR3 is TGTGCCAGCATGTTCTTAGCGGGAACATACAATGAGCAGTTCTTC. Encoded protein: CASMFLAGTYNEQFF.

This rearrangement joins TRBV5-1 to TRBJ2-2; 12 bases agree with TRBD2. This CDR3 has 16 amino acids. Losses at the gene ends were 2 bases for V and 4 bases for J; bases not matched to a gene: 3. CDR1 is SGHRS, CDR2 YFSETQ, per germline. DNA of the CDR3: TGCGCCAGCAGCTTTCGGACTAGCGGGATCACCGGGGAGCTGTTTTTT. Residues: CASSFRTSGITGELFF.

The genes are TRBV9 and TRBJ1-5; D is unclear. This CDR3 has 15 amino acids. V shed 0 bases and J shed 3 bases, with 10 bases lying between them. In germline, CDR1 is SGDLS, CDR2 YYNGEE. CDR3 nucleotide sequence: TGTGCCAGCAGCGTAGAAAGACTGACCAATCAGCCCCAGCATTTT. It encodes CASSVERLTNQPQHF.

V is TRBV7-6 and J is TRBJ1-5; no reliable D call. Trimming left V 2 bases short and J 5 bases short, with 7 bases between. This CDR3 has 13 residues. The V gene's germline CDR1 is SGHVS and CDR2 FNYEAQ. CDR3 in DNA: TGTGCCAGCAGCTTATCCCCGGATCAGCCCCAGCATTTT. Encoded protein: CASSLSPDQPQHF.

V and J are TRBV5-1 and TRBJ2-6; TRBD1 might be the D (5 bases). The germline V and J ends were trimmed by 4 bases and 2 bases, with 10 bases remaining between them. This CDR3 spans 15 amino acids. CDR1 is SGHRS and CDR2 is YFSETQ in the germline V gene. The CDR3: CASSVPRAGANVLTF. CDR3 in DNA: TGCGCCAGCAGCGTGCCCAGGGCTGGGGCCAACGTCCTGACTTTC.

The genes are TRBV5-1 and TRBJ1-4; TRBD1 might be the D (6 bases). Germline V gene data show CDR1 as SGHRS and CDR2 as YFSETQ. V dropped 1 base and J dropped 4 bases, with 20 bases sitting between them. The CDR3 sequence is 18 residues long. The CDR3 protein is CASSLTPVTGLINEKLFF. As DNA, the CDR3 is TGCGCCAGCAGCTTGACCCCGGTGACAGGTTTGATTAATGAAAAACTGTTTTTT.

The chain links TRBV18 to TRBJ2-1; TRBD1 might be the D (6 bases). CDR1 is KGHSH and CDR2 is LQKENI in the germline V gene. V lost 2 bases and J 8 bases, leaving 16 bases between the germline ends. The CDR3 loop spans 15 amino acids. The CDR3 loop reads CASSPRGHGGHEQFF. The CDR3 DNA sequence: TGTGCCAGCTCACCAAGGGGACACGGAGGCCATGAGCAGTTCTTC.

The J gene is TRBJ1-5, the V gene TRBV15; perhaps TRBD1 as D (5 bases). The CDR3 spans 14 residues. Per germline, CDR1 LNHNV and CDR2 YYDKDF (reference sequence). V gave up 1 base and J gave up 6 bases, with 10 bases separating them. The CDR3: CATSRVAGIQPQHF. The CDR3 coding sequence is TGTGCCACCAGCAGAGTTGCAGGGATTCAGCCCCAGCATTTT.

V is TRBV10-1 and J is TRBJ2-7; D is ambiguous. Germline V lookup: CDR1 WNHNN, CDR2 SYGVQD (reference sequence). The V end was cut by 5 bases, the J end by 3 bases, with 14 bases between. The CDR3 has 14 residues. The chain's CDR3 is CASSLAVSHYEQYF. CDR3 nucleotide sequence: TGCGCCAGCAGTCTGGCAGTTTCCCACTACGAGCAGTACTTC.

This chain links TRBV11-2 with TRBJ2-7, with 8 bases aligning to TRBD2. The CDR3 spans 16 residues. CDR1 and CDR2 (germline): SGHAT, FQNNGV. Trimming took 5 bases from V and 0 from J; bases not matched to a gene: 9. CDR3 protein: CASSLTYSGASYEQYF. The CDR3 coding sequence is TGTGCCAGCAGCCTCACATATAGCGGGGCCTCCTACGAGCAGTACTTC.

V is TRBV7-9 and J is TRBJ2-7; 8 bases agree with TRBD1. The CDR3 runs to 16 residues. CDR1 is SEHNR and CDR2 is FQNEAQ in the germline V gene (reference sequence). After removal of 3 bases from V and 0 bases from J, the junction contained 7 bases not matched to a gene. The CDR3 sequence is CASSFTLTGGSYEQYF. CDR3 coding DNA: TGTGCCAGCAGCTTCACTCTTACAGGGGGCTCCTACGAGCAGTACTTC.

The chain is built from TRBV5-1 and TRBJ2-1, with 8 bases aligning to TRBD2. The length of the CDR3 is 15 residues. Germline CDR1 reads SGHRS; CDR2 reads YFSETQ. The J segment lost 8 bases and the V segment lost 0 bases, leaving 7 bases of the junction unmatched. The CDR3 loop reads CASSLAGTSSHEQFF. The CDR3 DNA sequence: TGCGCCAGCAGCTTGGCCGGGACTAGTAGCCATGAGCAGTTCTTC. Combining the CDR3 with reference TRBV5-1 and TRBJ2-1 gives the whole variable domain KAGVTQTPRYLIKTRGQQVTLSCSPISGHRSVSWYQQTPGQGLQFLFEYFSETQRNKGNFPGRFSGRQFSNSRSEMNVSTLELGDSALYLCASSLAGTSSHEQFFGPGTRLTVL.

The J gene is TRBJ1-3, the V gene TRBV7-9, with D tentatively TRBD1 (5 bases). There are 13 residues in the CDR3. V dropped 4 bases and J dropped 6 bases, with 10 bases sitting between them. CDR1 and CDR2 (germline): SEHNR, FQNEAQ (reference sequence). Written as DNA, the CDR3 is TGTGCCAGCAGCTACACAGGCGAAAACACCATATATTTT. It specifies CASSYTGENTIYF.

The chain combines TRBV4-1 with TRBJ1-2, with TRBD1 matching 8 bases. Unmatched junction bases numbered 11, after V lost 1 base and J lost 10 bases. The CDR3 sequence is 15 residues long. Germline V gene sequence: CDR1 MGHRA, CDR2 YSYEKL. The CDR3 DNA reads TGCGCCAGCAGCCAAGCGGGGCGACAGGGGAGAGTCTACACCTTC. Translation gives CASSQAGRQGRVYTF.